This T cell receptor (beta chain) was sequenced during a study of early stage breast cancer tumors. Study details: About 80% of the 16 invasive tumors were ER+, PR+ and HER2-.

Points on this clone: Its antigen is undetermined.

Study observations and caveats: Most shared enriched TCRB sequences were commonly generated ones. Tumor and normal breast were distinguished via blood comparison in about 90% of the 16 patients. Functional markers like CD4, CD8 and FOXP3 were missed in bulk sequencing.

Only in-frame clones appear in the TCRdb table, and some are missing; sequencing was by immunoSEQ multiplex PCR. The sample has tens of thousands of clones; more than 65% are singletons. The sequence derives from a person aged 55-75 years with breast cancer. Sequenced material: blood.

This CDR3 reads CASSSGGPNTIYF. The CDR3 DNA reads TGTGCCAGCAGTTCCGGAGGGCCGAACACCATATATTTT. V is TRBV28 and J is TRBJ1-3; no reliable D call. V lost 4 bases to trimming and J lost 7 bases, with 11 bases between them. Germline CDR1 and CDR2: MDHEN and SYDVKM. The CDR3 covers 13 residues.